A single sample gave rise to the 24 T cell receptor beta chains below, sequenced in a study of shared T cell receptors in the human thymus. TCRdb keeps only in-frame clones here, not all; method: immunoSEQ multiplex PCR. The data show roughly 560,000 clones, around 78% seen once. This sample was also put to use in a study of human thymus T cells.

Sequenced: thymocytes. The receptor source for this set is a boy younger than two with a congenital heart defect.

This chain links TRBV5-4 with TRBJ2-3; the match to TRBD2 covers 7 bases. The length of the CDR3 is 13 residues. Germline CDR1 reads SGHNT; CDR2 reads YYREEE (reference sequence). With V trimmed by 5 bases and J by 4 bases, 4 bases remained unmatched. The chain's CDR3 is CASSRGLADTQYF. The CDR3 coding sequence is TGTGCCAGCAGTCGTGGACTAGCAGATACGCAGTATTTT.

The gene calls are TRBV27 and TRBJ1-4, with D tentatively TRBD1 (5 bases). The germline V gene encodes CDR1 MNHEY and CDR2 SMNVEV (reference sequence). The CDR3 has 15 amino acids. V lost 1 base to trimming and J lost 4 bases, with 10 bases between them. The CDR3: CASSLWGGINEKLFF. The DNA for the CDR3 is TGTGCCAGCAGTTTATGGGGGGGGATTAATGAAAAACTGTTTTTT.

V and J are TRBV5-4 and TRBJ1-2; D unclear. CDR3 length: 14 residues. Germline CDR1 and CDR2: SGHNT and YYREEE (reference sequence). V shed 5 bases and J shed 6 bases, with 17 bases lying between them. The CDR3 sequence is CASRETTGEDGYTF. The CDR3 nucleotides read TGTGCCAGCAGGGAAACTACCGGGGAAGATGGCTACACCTTC.

The V call is TRBV4-3, the J call TRBJ2-2, with no clear D. Trimming left V 1 base short and J 6 bases short, with 9 bases between. Germline V gene data show CDR1 as LGHNA and CDR2 as YSLEER. The CDR3 runs 14 residues. CDR3 DNA: TGCGCCAGCAGCCAAGCTTCCCCCCCCGGGGAGCTGTTTTTT. It yields the protein CASSQASPPGELFF.

CDR3 in DNA: TGTGCCACCAGCAACCCCTATTTTTACGAGCAGTACTTC. Translating gives CATSNPYFYEQYF. V usage is TRBV15 and J usage is TRBJ2-7, with D unclear. The CDR3 is made up of 13 amino acids. Per the germline V gene, CDR1 is LNHNV and CDR2 is YYDKDF (reference sequence). V dropped 4 bases and J dropped 4 bases, with 11 bases sitting between them. The whole variable domain, filled in from reference TRBV15 and TRBJ2-7, reads DAMVIQNPRYQVTQFGKPVTLSCSQTLNHNVMYWYQQKSSQAPKLLFHYYDKDFNNEADTPDNFQSRRPNTSFCFLDIRSPGLGDTAMYLCATSNPYFYEQYFGPGTRLTVT.

This clone occurred a few times. The gene calls are TRBV28 and TRBJ2-7, with 7 bases that match TRBD1. CDR1 MDHEN and CDR2 SYDVKM come from the germline V gene. V lost 9 bases, J lost 0 bases, and 5 bases stayed unmatched. This CDR3 contains 13 residues. The CDR3 here is CASRGQVSYEQYF. In nucleotides, the CDR3 is TGTGCCAGTCGCGGACAGGTCTCCTACGAGCAGTACTTC.

V gene TRBV5-8 combines with J gene TRBJ1-1; 7 bases map to TRBD1. The CDR3 has 12 amino acids. Germline lookup yields CDR1 SGHTS and CDR2 YDEGEE. Trimming cost V 4 bases and J 8 bases; bases outside gene matches: 5. In nucleotides, the CDR3 is TGTGCCAGCAGCGAGACAGGGCTAGAAGCTTTCTTT. It yields the protein CASSETGLEAFF. Full variable domain (outside the CDR3, taken from reference TRBV5-8 and TRBJ1-1): EAGVTQSPTHLIKTRGQQATLRCSPISGHTSVYWYQQALGLGLQFLLWYDEGEERNRGNFPPRFSGRQFPNYSSELNVNALELEDSALYLCASSETGLEAFFGQGTRLTVV.

Notes on this clone: A junction boundary mismatches the germline segment, possibly from a read error. This chain joins TRBV7-7 and TRBJ2-2; D possibly corresponds to TRBD1 (5 bases). The CDR3 runs to 14 residues. The germline CDR1 and CDR2 sequences are SSHAT and FNYEAQ (reference sequence). CDR3 protein: CASSVDRIGRELFF. CDR3 DNA sequence: TGTGCTAGCAGCGTTGACAGAATAGGCCGGGAGCTGTTTTTT. Full variable domain (rest looked up from reference TRBV7-7 and TRBJ2-2): GAGVSQSPRYKVTKRGQDVTLRCDPISSHATLYWYQQALGQGPEFLTYFNYEAQPDKSGLPSDRFSAERPEGSISTLTIQRTEQRDSAMYRCASSVDRIGRELFFGEGSRLTVL.

The chain carries TRBV15 and TRBJ2-7, with D hard to call. The germline V gene encodes CDR1 LNHNV and CDR2 YYDKDF (reference sequence). This CDR3 is built from 18 residues. Between the trimmed V and J ends, which lost 0 bases and 0 bases, there was a span of 18 bases. This chain's CDR3 is CATSRDLAKAYGSYEQYF. The CDR3 DNA reads TGTGCCACCAGCAGAGATTTGGCGAAAGCGTACGGCTCCTACGAGCAGTACTTC.

The rearrangement joins TRBV12-5 to TRBJ2-3; 7 nucleotides match TRBD2. V trimming: 6 bases; J trimming: 0 bases; junction bases outside the gene matches: 9. Germline CDR1 reads LGHNT; CDR2 reads FRNRAP. This CDR3 comprises 16 residues. DNA for the CDR3: TGTGCTAGTGGGCCCTATACTAGCGAAAGCACAGATACGCAGTATTTT. Residues: CASGPYTSESTDTQYF. Drawing the rest from reference TRBV12-5 and TRBJ2-3, the complete variable domain is DARVTQTPRHKVTEMGQEVTMRCQPILGHNTVFWYRQTMMQGLELLAYFRNRAPLDDSGMPKDRFSAEMPDATLATLKIQPSEPRDSAVYFCASGPYTSESTDTQYFGPGTRLTVL.

The rearrangement joins TRBV12-5 to TRBJ2-2, with TRBD1 as a possible D gene (6 bases). CDR3 length equals 15 residues. Germline assignment: CDR1 LGHNT and CDR2 FRNRAP. V lost 7 bases and J lost 6, with 18 bases in between. CDR3 in amino acids: CASAYQQGGSGELFF. In nucleotides, the CDR3 is TGTGCTAGTGCCTACCAACAGGGTGGTTCCGGGGAGCTGTTTTTT.

The chain carries TRBV11-2 and TRBJ2-2, with 10 bases aligning to TRBD2. The trim removed 3 bases at V and 0 bases at J, leaving 1 base unmatched. CDR3 length equals 16 residues. The germline V gene encodes CDR1 SGHAT and CDR2 FQNNGV. The CDR3 loop reads CASSFTSGANTGELFF. CDR3 nucleotide sequence: TGTGCCAGCAGCTTCACTAGCGGGGCGAACACCGGGGAGCTGTTTTTT. Supplemented by reference TRBV11-2 and TRBJ2-2, the full variable domain reads EAGVAQSPRYKIIEKRQSVAFWCNPISGHATLYWYQQILGQGPKLLIQFQNNGVVDDSQLPKDRFSAERLKGVDSTLKIQPAKLEDSAVYLCASSFTSGANTGELFFGEGSRLTVL.

V gene TRBV5-5 combines with J gene TRBJ2-7; maybe TRBD2 (5 bases). The CDR3 extends over 17 amino acids. V dropped 0 bases and J dropped 0 bases, with 16 bases sitting between them. Per the germline V gene, CDR1 is SGHKS and CDR2 is YYEKEE (reference sequence). The CDR3 nucleotides are TGTGCCAGCAGCTTGGGTAGCGCCTACGAGTCCTCCTACGAGCAGTACTTC. Translation gives CASSLGSAYESSYEQYF.

This sequence joins TRBV5-8 and TRBJ2-1; weak D call: TRBD2 (6 bases). V was trimmed by 1 base and J by 0 bases, leaving 8 bases between them. This CDR3 has 15 amino acids. The germline V gene encodes CDR1 SGHTS and CDR2 YDEGEE. The DNA of the CDR3 is TGTGCCAGCAGCTTGCGGGAGACCTCCTACAATGAGCAGTTCTTC. This sequence encodes CASSLRETSYNEQFF. Using reference TRBV5-8 and TRBJ2-1 for the parts outside the CDR3, the full variable domain is EAGVTQSPTHLIKTRGQQATLRCSPISGHTSVYWYQQALGLGLQFLLWYDEGEERNRGNFPPRFSGRQFPNYSSELNVNALELEDSALYLCASSLRETSYNEQFFGPGTRLTVL.

The rearrangement joins TRBV4-3 to TRBJ2-7; D is undetermined. CDR1 and CDR2 (germline): LGHNA, YSLEER. The CDR3 is 16 residues long. Deletions cut 1 base from V and 0 bases from J, with 13 bases between. The CDR3 DNA follows: TGCGCCAGCAGCCAAGGTCGGCGTAGGAGCTCCTACGAGCAGTACTTC. This translates into CASSQGRRRSSYEQYF.

This chain joins TRBV7-2 and TRBJ2-3, with 11 bases that match TRBD2. Germline-derived CDR1 and CDR2 are SGHTA and FQGNSA. The ends lost 1 base at V and 4 bases at J; junction bases unmatched: 10. CDR3 length: 18 amino acids. The CDR3 DNA reads as TGTGCCAGCAGCTTAGTGGGCGTTAGCGGGAGGGCCTCAGATACGCAGTATTTT. Translating gives CASSLVGVSGRASDTQYF.

The chain recombines TRBV29-1 with TRBJ2-3; D is perhaps TRBD2 (5 bases). Germline V gives CDR1 SQVTM, CDR2 ANQGSEA. Trimming left V 0 bases short and J 2 bases short, with 12 bases between. This CDR3 is built from 15 residues. CDR3 protein: CSVEDGLANTDTQYF. CDR3 in DNA: TGCAGCGTTGAAGACGGACTCGCTAACACAGATACGCAGTATTTT.

The rearrangement joins TRBV4-3 to TRBJ1-2; the D is unclear. CDR3 length equals 16 residues. CDR1 and CDR2 from the germline V gene are LGHNA and YSLEER. V was clipped by 0 bases and J by 0 bases, with 11 bases between them. The CDR3 coding sequence is TGCGCCAGCAGCCAAGACTTCCAGATTCCTAACTATGGCTACACCTTC. It encodes CASSQDFQIPNYGYTF.

The chain has TRBV5-1 and TRBJ2-5; 9 positions agree with TRBD2. There are 15 residues in the CDR3. V dropped 3 bases and J dropped 5; count of bases not matched to a gene: 8. From germline, CDR1 is SGHRS and CDR2 YFSETQ. The chain's CDR3 is CASSSTETSGETQYF. CDR3 nucleotides: TGCGCCAGCAGCTCGACGGAGACTAGCGGTGAGACCCAGTACTTC.

This rearrangement joins TRBV7-8 to TRBJ1-2; D not certain. The CDR3 spans 14 residues. V dropped 1 base and J dropped 1 base, with 7 bases sitting between them. Germline V gene sequence: CDR1 SGHVS, CDR2 FQNEAQ. The CDR3 here is CASSLDGGNYGYTF. CDR3 DNA: TGTGCCAGCAGCTTAGATGGCGGTAACTATGGCTACACCTTC.

The V call is TRBV15, the J call TRBJ1-5; no reliable D call. The CDR3 has 17 amino acids. Germline lookup yields CDR1 LNHNV and CDR2 YYDKDF (reference sequence). Trimming took 0 bases from V and 4 from J, leaving 16 bases between them. CDR3 loop: CATSRDFDAGSNQPQHF. In nucleotides, the CDR3 is TGTGCCACCAGCAGAGATTTTGACGCGGGATCAAATCAGCCCCAGCATTTT.

The chain has TRBV7-9 and TRBJ2-3, with D maybe TRBD2 (6 bases). Trimming pared 5 bases from V and 1 base from J, leaving 19 bases between. From germline, CDR1 is SEHNR and CDR2 FQNEAQ (reference sequence). CDR3 size: 17 residues. In DNA, the CDR3 is TGTGCCAGCAGCCCCCGACCCAGGACTAATTGCACAGATACGCAGTATTTT. Translating it yields CASSPRPRTNCTDTQYF.

The chain carries TRBV28 and TRBJ2-3; possible D gene TRBD2, 6 bases. CDR3 length equals 16 residues. The germline gives CDR1 MDHEN, CDR2 SYDVKM. Trimming cost V 7 bases and J 5 bases, with 22 bases left between them. The CDR3 sequence: CASTTWRAAQLDTQYF. CDR3 nucleotide sequence: TGTGCCAGCACCACCTGGAGGGCCGCACAGCTAGATACGCAGTATTTT.

This clone appeared once. The chain combines TRBV4-1 with TRBJ2-1, with 9 bases lining up with TRBD1. Germline CDR1 is MGHRA and CDR2 is YSYEKL. There are 17 residues in the CDR3. V gave up 0 bases and J gave up 7 bases; unmatched junction bases: 10. In DNA, the CDR3 is TGCGCCAGCAGCCAAGAAGGAGGGGACAGGGTCGGGAATGAGCAGTTCTTC. As protein: CASSQEGGDRVGNEQFF.